The sequence of this TCR beta chain was determined in a study of shared clonotypes between healthy human individuals. CDR3 length: 16 residues. The V gene's germline CDR1 is KGHSH and CDR2 LQKENI. Trimming cost V 5 bases and J 3 bases; bases outside gene matches: 9. Method: immunoSEQ multiplex PCR; TCRdb's copy keeps in-frame clones and lacks some. This sample carries approximately 720,000 clones, roughly 78% of them seen once, and the ten largest clones take 1.8%. Sequences were obtained from memory CD4+ T cells sorted from blood. Sample subset: CD45RA-negative fraction. This TCR derives from a woman in her twenties or thirties in good health. The rearrangement links TRBV18 to TRBJ1-5, with 8 bases identical to TRBD1. The DNA for the CDR3 is TGTGCCAGCTCAGATGCCGGGACAGGCAACAATCAGCCCCAGCATTTT. Its protein is CASSDAGTGNNQPQHF.